The rows below give T cell receptor beta chains drawn from one sample of a study of blood T cells in healthy people across ages. Each CDR3 protein gets one entry after TCRdb re-called the 5' RACE reads with MiXCR. The table records 650,000 to 700,000 distinct CDR3 sequences, approximately 30% of them present only once. The sample was blood. Receptors were obtained from an elderly woman in good health. Each CDR3 is given with its conserved first and last residue. D genes are given only for firm matches. Part of the rows lack a size; the others show once, few, many or a class for expanded clones.

d_call: TRBD1
v_call: TRBV5-1
clone_size: -
j_call: TRBJ2-1
cdr3_aa: CASSLVPGQGNEQFF
cdr3_nt: TGCGCCAGCAGCTTGGTCCCCGGACAGGGGAATGAGCAGTTCTTC

d_call: -
v_call: TRBV7-3
clone_size: many
j_call: TRBJ2-3
cdr3_aa: CASSLKGPPLSTDTQYF
cdr3_nt: TGTGCCAGCAGCTTAAAAGGGCCCCCTCTTAGCACAGATACGCAGTATTTT

d_call: TRBD2
v_call: TRBV5-1
clone_size: -
j_call: TRBJ2-1
cdr3_aa: CASSLAQLAGASKFF
cdr3_nt: TGCGCCAGCAGCTTGGCCCAATTAGCGGGGGCTTCCAAGTTCTTC

d_call: TRBD2
v_call: TRBV27
clone_size: many
j_call: TRBJ2-3
cdr3_aa: CASSSLAGGVDTQYF
cdr3_nt: TGTGCCAGCAGTTCCCTAGCGGGGGGGGTAGATACGCAGTATTTT

d_call: TRBD2
v_call: TRBV12-3/TRBV12-4
clone_size: many
j_call: TRBJ2-1
cdr3_aa: CASSLRGGLLNEQFF
cdr3_nt: TGTGCCAGCAGTTTACGGGGGGGCCTCCTAAATGAGCAGTTCTTC

d_call: -
v_call: TRBV7-9
clone_size: -
j_call: TRBJ2-7
cdr3_aa: CASSPTESSSYEQYF
cdr3_nt: TGTGCCAGCAGCCCGACGGAGTCTAGCTCCTACGAGCAGTACTTC

d_call: -
v_call: TRBV7-6
clone_size: many
j_call: TRBJ2-5
cdr3_aa: CASSRVTETQYF
cdr3_nt: TGTGCCAGCAGCCGGGTTACCGAGACCCAGTACTTC

d_call: TRBD1
v_call: TRBV18
clone_size: few
j_call: TRBJ1-1
cdr3_aa: CASSLQGANENTEAFF
cdr3_nt: TGTGCCAGCTCACTACAGGGGGCGAACGAGAACACTGAAGCTTTCTTT

d_call: TRBD2
v_call: TRBV7-2
clone_size: many
j_call: TRBJ2-1
cdr3_aa: CASSSLAGLFRFF
cdr3_nt: TGTGCCAGCAGCTCACTAGCGGGGCTATTTCGGTTCTTC

d_call: TRBD2
v_call: TRBV12-3/TRBV12-4
clone_size: few
j_call: TRBJ2-2
cdr3_aa: CASSPGGASGELFF
cdr3_nt: TGTGCCAGCAGCCCGGGGGGGGCCAGCGGGGAGCTGTTTTTT

d_call: TRBD2
v_call: TRBV20-1
clone_size: -
j_call: TRBJ2-7
cdr3_aa: CSARGLAFSYEQYF
cdr3_nt: TGCAGTGCTCGAGGACTAGCTTTCTCCTACGAGCAGTACTTC

d_call: -
v_call: TRBV27
clone_size: few
j_call: TRBJ2-1
cdr3_aa: CASSLSAGVRDEQFF
cdr3_nt: TGTGCCAGCAGTTTATCAGCAGGGGTGAGGGATGAGCAGTTCTTC

d_call: -
v_call: TRBV20-1
clone_size: -
j_call: TRBJ1-4
cdr3_aa: CSALQIGTGNEKLFF
cdr3_nt: TGCAGTGCTTTACAAATCGGGACGGGTAATGAAAAACTGTTTTTT

d_call: -
v_call: TRBV7-2
clone_size: -
j_call: TRBJ1-1
cdr3_aa: CASSRTRDAEAFF
cdr3_nt: TGTGCCAGCAGCAGGACACGGGACGCTGAAGCTTTCTTT

d_call: -
v_call: TRBV18
clone_size: -
j_call: TRBJ1-5
cdr3_aa: CASSPAEDQPQHF
cdr3_nt: TGTGCCAGCTCACCAGCAGAGGATCAGCCCCAGCATTTT

d_call: -
v_call: TRBV20-1
clone_size: -
j_call: TRBJ1-6
cdr3_aa: CSAPGASSYNSPLHF
cdr3_nt: TGCAGTGCCCCAGGGGCCAGCTCCTATAATTCACCCCTCCACTTT

d_call: -
v_call: TRBV21-1
clone_size: -
j_call: TRBJ1-2
cdr3_aa: CASRDGYTF
cdr3_nt: TGTGCCAGCAGGGATGGCTACACCTTC

d_call: -
v_call: TRBV29-1
clone_size: -
j_call: TRBJ1-2
cdr3_aa: CSVEGLNGYTF
cdr3_nt: TGCAGCGTTGAAGGTCTCAATGGCTACACCTTC

d_call: TRBD2
v_call: TRBV20-1
clone_size: -
j_call: TRBJ2-3
cdr3_aa: CSAYLGGATDTQYF
cdr3_nt: TGTAGTGCTTATCTCGGGGGGGCAACAGATACGCAGTATTTT

d_call: -
v_call: TRBV20-1
clone_size: many
j_call: TRBJ2-3
cdr3_aa: CSARVITDTQYF
cdr3_nt: TGCAGTGCTAGAGTGATCACAGATACGCAGTATTTT

d_call: -
v_call: TRBV11-2
clone_size: -
j_call: TRBJ1-1
cdr3_aa: CANSLTGPWEEAFF
cdr3_nt: TGTGCCAACAGTCTTACTGGACCTTGGGAAGAAGCTTTCTTT

d_call: -
v_call: TRBV7-8
clone_size: -
j_call: TRBJ2-5
cdr3_aa: CASSLAIGVHEQYF
cdr3_nt: TGTGCCAGCAGCTTAGCCATTGGGGTCCATGAGCAGTACTTC

d_call: TRBD1
v_call: TRBV10-3
clone_size: many
j_call: TRBJ2-7
cdr3_aa: CAISPGQGAYEQYF
cdr3_nt: TGTGCCATCAGCCCCGGACAGGGGGCTTACGAGCAGTACTTC

d_call: -
v_call: TRBV5-1
clone_size: many
j_call: TRBJ2-2
cdr3_aa: CASSLAVSPNTGELFF
cdr3_nt: TGCGCCAGCAGCTTGGCCGTTAGCCCGAACACCGGGGAGCTGTTTTTT

d_call: -
v_call: TRBV18
clone_size: -
j_call: TRBJ2-7
cdr3_aa: CASSPLQGGSYNEQYF
cdr3_nt: TGTGCCAGCTCACCACTCCAGGGGGGATCCTACAATGAGCAGTACTTC

d_call: TRBD1
v_call: TRBV5-1
clone_size: many
j_call: TRBJ2-5
cdr3_aa: CASSGRTGQETQYF
cdr3_nt: TGCGCCAGCAGCGGGCGGACAGGGCAAGAGACCCAGTACTTC

d_call: -
v_call: TRBV29-1
clone_size: many
j_call: TRBJ2-3
cdr3_aa: CSVGADTQYF
cdr3_nt: TGCAGCGTTGGAGCAGATACGCAGTATTTT

d_call: TRBD1
v_call: TRBV20-1
clone_size: few
j_call: TRBJ2-7
cdr3_aa: CSAPRDSTYEQYF
cdr3_nt: TGCAGTGCCCCCCGGGACAGTACCTACGAGCAGTACTTC

d_call: -
v_call: TRBV18
clone_size: few
j_call: TRBJ2-2
cdr3_aa: CASSGDFYTGELFF
cdr3_nt: TGTGCCAGCTCGGGGGACTTTTACACCGGGGAGCTGTTTTTT

d_call: TRBD2
v_call: TRBV20-1
clone_size: -
j_call: TRBJ2-2
cdr3_aa: CSASGTSGTGELFF
cdr3_nt: TGCAGTGCTTCCGGGACTAGCGGCACCGGGGAGCTGTTTTTT

d_call: -
v_call: TRBV18
clone_size: -
j_call: TRBJ1-5
cdr3_aa: CASSPIQPHGITYQPQHF
cdr3_nt: TGTGCCAGCTCACCCATTCAGCCACATGGGATTACGTACCAGCCCCAGCATTTT

d_call: -
v_call: TRBV28
clone_size: -
j_call: TRBJ2-7
cdr3_aa: CASRGPDYYEQYF
cdr3_nt: TGTGCCAGCAGGGGTCCAGACTACTACGAGCAGTACTTC

d_call: -
v_call: TRBV6-5
clone_size: -
j_call: TRBJ2-1
cdr3_aa: CASSYLRLASSYNEQFF
cdr3_nt: TGTGCCAGCAGTTACCTCAGACTGGCCAGCTCCTACAATGAGCAGTTCTTC